The clone carrying this T cell receptor beta chain was seen at least ten times. Its antigen is unknown. This sample is part of a study of T-cell reconstitution after alpha-beta-depleted transplantation in children. The study's findings and limits: At the one-year point after transplant, T-cell counts and TCRbeta diversity were found to come mostly from T cells that had been newly produced. Day-60 TCRbeta diversity that was high in some patients was derived from surviving recipient T cells and thymic progenitors. Alpha-beta T cells present about two months after transplant were reported to originate from several hundred expanded graft clones.

TCRbeta library preparation incorporated unique molecular identifiers. One entry per CDR3 protein, called by TCRdb with MiXCR from the PCR reads. This repertoire shows about 580,000 distinct CDR3 sequences, 23% found once; its top ten account for 14%. This TCR derives from a boy younger than two who had a stem cell transplant for acute myeloid leukemia, so the T cells may come from the graft donor. Specimen: PBMCs, mostly from graft donor cells, collected 360 days after TCRalphabeta/CD19-depleted stem cell transplant.

In DNA, the CDR3 is TGCAGTGCTTTGGGCAGTCCATCGAGGAGGTACGAGCAGTACTTC. Its translation is CSALGSPSRRYEQYF. The chain carries TRBV20-1 and TRBJ2-7; D is possibly TRBD2 (5 bases). The V and J ends lost 5 bases and 4 bases respectively, with 21 bases between them. Germline V gene data show CDR1 as DFQATT and CDR2 as SNEGSKA (reference sequence). The CDR3 covers 15 residues.